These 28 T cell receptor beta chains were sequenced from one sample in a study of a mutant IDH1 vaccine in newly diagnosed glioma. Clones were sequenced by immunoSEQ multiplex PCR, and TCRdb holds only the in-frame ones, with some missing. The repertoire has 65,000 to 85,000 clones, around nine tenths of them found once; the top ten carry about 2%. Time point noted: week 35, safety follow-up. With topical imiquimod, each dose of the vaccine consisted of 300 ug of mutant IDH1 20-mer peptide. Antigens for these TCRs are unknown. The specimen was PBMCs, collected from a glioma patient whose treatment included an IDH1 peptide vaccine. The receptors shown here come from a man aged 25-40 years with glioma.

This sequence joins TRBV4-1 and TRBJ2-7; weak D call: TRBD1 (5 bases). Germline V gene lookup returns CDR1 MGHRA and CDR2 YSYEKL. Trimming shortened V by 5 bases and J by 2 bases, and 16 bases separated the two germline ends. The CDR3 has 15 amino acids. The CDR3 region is CASSSWLGAPYEQYF. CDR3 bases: TGCGCCAGCAGCTCGTGGTTAGGGGCACCCTACGAGCAGTACTTC.

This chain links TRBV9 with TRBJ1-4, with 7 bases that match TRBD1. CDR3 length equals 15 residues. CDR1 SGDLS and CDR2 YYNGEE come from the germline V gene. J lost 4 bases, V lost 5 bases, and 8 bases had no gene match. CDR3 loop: CASRIQGSSNEKLFF. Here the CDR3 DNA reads TGTGCCAGCAGAATACAGGGGAGCAGTAATGAAAAACTGTTTTTT.

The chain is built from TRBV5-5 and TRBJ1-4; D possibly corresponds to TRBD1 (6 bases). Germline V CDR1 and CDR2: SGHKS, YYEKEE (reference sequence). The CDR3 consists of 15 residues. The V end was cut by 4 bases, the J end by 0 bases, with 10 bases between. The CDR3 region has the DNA TGTGCCAGCAGCACCAGGGGTGCAACTAATGAAAAACTGTTTTTT. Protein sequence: CASSTRGATNEKLFF.

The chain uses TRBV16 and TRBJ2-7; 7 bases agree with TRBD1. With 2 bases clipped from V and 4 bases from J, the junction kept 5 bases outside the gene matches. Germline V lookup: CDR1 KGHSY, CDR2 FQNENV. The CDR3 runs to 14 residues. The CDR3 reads CASSQRQGTYEQYF. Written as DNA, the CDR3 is TGTGCCAGCAGCCAACGACAGGGCACGTACGAGCAGTACTTC.

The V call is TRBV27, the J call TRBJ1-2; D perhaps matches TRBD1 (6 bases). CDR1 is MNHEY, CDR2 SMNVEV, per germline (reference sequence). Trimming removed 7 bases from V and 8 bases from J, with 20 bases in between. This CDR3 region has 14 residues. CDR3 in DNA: TGTGCCAGCACCACCGGGACGGGGGCTTGGGGCTACACCTTC. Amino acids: CASTTGTGAWGYTF.

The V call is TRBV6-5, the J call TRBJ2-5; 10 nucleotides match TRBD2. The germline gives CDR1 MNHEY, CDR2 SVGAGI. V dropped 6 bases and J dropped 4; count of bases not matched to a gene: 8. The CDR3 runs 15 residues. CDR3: CASSKAGGPRETQYF. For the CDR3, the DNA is TGTGCCAGCAGCAAAGCGGGGGGGCCGAGAGAGACCCAGTACTTC.

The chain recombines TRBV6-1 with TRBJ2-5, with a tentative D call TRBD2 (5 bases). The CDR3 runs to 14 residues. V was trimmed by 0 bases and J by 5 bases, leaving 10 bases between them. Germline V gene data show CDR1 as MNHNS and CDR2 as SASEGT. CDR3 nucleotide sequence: TGTGCCAGCAGTGAAGCGGGAGTGCTTGAGACCCAGTACTTC. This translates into CASSEAGVLETQYF.

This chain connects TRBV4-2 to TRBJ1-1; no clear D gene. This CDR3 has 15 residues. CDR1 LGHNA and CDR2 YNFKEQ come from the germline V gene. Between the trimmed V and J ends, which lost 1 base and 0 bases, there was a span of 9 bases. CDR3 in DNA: TGTGCCAGCAGCCAAGTCCTCTCGGTGAACACTGAAGCTTTCTTT. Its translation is CASSQVLSVNTEAFF.

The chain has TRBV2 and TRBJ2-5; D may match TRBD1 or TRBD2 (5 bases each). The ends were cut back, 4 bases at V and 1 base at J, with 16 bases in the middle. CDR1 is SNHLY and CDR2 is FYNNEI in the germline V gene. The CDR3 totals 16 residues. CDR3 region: CASSAGSWGTQETQYF. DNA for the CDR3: TGTGCCAGCAGTGCGGGAAGCTGGGGGACCCAAGAGACCCAGTACTTC.

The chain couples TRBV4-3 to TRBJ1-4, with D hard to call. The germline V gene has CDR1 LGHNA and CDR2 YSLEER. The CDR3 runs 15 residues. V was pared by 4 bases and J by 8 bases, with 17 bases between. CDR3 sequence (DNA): TGCGCCAGCAGCCTAACGGGAAGGGAGAGGGAAAAACTGTTTTTT. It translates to CASSLTGREREKLFF.

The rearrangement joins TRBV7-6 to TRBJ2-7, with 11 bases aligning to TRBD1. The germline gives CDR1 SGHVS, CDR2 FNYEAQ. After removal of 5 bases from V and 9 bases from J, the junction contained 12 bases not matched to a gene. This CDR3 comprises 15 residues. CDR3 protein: CASSLEGQGVYRQYF. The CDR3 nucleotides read TGTGCCAGCAGCCTGGAGGGACAGGGGGTATATAGGCAGTACTTC.

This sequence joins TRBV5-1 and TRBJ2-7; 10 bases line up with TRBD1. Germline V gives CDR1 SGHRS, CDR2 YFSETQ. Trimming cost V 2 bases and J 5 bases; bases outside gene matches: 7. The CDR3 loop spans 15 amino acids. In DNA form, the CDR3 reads TGCGCCAGCAGCTTCGTAGGACAGGGGGAAGACGAGCAGTACTTC. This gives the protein CASSFVGQGEDEQYF.

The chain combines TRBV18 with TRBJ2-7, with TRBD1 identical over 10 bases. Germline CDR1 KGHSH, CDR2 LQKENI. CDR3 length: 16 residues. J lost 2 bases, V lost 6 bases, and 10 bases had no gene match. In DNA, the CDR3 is TGTGCCAGCTCCGGCGGGACAGGGGAAAGGGCCTACGAGCAGTACTTC. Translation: CASSGGTGERAYEQYF.

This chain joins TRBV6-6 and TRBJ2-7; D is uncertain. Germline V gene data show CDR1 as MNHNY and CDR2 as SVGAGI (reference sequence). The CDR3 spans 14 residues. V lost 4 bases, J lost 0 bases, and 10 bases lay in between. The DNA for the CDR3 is TGTGCCAGCAGTTCCGTCCTCCGCTCCTACGAGCAGTACTTC. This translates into CASSSVLRSYEQYF.

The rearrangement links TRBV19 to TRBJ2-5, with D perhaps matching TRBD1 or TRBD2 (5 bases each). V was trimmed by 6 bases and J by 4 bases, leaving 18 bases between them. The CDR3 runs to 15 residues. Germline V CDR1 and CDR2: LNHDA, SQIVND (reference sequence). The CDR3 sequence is CASSAGRGYGETQYF. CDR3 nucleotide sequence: TGTGCCAGTAGCGCAGGGAGAGGGTATGGAGAGACCCAGTACTTC.

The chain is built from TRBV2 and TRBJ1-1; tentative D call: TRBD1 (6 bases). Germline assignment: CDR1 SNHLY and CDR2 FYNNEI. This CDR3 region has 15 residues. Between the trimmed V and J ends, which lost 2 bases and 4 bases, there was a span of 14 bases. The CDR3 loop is CASSENRVQGTEAFF. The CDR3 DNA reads TGTGCCAGCAGTGAAAACAGGGTCCAGGGCACTGAAGCTTTCTTT.

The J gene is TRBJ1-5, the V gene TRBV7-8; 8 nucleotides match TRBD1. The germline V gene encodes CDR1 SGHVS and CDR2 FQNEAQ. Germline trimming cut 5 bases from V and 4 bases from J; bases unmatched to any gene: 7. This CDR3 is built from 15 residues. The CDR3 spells CASSRSRTGNQPQHF. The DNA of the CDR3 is TGTGCCAGCAGCCGATCGAGGACAGGGAATCAGCCCCAGCATTTT.

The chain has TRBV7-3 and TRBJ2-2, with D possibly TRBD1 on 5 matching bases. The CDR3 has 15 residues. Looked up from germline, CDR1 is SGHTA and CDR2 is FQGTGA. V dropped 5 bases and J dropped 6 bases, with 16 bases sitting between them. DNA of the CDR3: TGTGCCAGCAGCCCTGACAGTGGGGCGGCCGGGGAGCTGTTTTTT. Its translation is CASSPDSGAAGELFF.

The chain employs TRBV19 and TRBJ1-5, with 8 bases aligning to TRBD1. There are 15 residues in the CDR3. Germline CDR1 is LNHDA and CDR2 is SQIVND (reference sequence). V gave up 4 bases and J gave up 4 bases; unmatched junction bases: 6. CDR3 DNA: TGTGCCAGTAGTAGAACCGGGACAGGTAATCAGCCCCAGCATTTT. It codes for CASSRTGTGNQPQHF.

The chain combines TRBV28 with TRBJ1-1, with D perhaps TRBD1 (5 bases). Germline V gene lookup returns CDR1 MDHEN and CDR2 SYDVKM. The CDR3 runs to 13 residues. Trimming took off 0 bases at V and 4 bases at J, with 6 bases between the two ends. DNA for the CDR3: TGTGCCAGCAGTTTATGGGGGGGCACTGAAGCTTTCTTT. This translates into CASSLWGGTEAFF.

CDR3 bases: TGTGCCAGCAGCCGGGAGGGCCTTGATACGCAGTATTTT. It codes for CASSREGLDTQYF. This sequence joins TRBV27 and TRBJ2-3; 8 nucleotides align to TRBD2. V gave up 6 bases and J gave up 6 bases; unmatched junction bases: 5. The germline V gene encodes CDR1 MNHEY and CDR2 SMNVEV (reference sequence). The CDR3 consists of 13 residues.

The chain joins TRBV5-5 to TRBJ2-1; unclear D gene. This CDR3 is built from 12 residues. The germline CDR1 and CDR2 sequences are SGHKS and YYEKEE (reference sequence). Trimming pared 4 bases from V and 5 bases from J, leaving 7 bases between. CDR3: CASSPADNEQFF. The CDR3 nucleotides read TGTGCCAGCAGCCCAGCAGACAATGAGCAGTTCTTC.

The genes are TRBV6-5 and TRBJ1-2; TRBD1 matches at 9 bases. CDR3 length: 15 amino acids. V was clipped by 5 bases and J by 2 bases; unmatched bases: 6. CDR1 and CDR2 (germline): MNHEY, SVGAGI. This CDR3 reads CASSRSGQGNYGYTF. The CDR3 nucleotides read TGTGCCAGCAGTCGGTCGGGACAGGGCAACTATGGCTACACCTTC.

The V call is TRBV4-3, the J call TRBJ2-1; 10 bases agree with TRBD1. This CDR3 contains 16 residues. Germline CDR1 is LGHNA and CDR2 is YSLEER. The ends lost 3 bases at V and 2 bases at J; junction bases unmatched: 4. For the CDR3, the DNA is TGCGCCAGCAGCCAGGCCGGGACAGGGGCCTACAATGAGCAGTTCTTC. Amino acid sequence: CASSQAGTGAYNEQFF.

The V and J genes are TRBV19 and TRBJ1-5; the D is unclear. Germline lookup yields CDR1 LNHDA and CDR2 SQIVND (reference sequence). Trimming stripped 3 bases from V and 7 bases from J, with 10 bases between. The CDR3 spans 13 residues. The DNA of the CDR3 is TGTGCCAGTAGTATGGCGAGATTACAGCCCCAGCATTTT. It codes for CASSMARLQPQHF.

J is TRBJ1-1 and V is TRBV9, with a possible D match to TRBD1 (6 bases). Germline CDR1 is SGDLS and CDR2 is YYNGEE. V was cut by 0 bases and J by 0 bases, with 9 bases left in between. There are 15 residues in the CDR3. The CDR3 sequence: CASSVGGGLNTEAFF. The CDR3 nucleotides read TGTGCCAGCAGCGTAGGAGGGGGACTGAACACTGAAGCTTTCTTT. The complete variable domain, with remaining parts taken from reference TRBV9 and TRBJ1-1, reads DSGVTQTPKHLITATGQRVTLRCSPRSGDLSVYWYQQSLDQGLQFLIQYYNGEERAKGNILERFSAQQFPDLHSELNLSSLELGDSALYFCASSVGGGLNTEAFFGQGTRLTVV.

DNA for the CDR3: TGCGCCAGCAGGGGACCGTCTTCGGGGTACCAGTACTTC. Encoded protein: CASRGPSSGYQYF. V gene TRBV5-1 combines with J gene TRBJ2-5, with D perhaps TRBD1 or TRBD2 (5 bases each). There are 13 residues in the CDR3. Looked up from germline, CDR1 is SGHRS and CDR2 is YFSETQ. Trimming removed 5 bases from V and 10 bases from J, with 18 bases in between.

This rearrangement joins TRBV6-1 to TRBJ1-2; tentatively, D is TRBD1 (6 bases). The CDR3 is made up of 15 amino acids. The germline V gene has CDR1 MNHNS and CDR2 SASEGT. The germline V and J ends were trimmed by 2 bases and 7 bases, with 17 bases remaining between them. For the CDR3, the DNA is TGTGCCAGCAGTGAACTAACGGGGGCGGCGGCTGGCTACACCTTC. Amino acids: CASSELTGAAAGYTF.